This record looks at one T cell receptor beta chain sequence and its context. Its recognized antigen is unknown. The record has no base qualities; no much larger clone is one base away. The germline V gene supplies CDR1 MGHRA and CDR2 YSYEKL. The CDR3 holds 15 amino acids from the cysteine to the phenylalanine. The retained sequence is limited to the CDR3, 45 bases, with the frame set at the first base. The V and J ends are trimmed by 1 base and 8 bases, leaving 17 bases between them. The data derive from a study of cytomegalovirus exposure and HLA in healthy donors (dated by TCRdb to about 2017). Looking at the study overall: According to an earlier analysis of 587 of the donors, some 180 million T cells yielded 117 million unique TCR beta sequences and 276 Gb of sequence data. The study combined high-throughput TCR immunosequencing, statistical association of individual TCRs with disease status, and machine learning to predict cytomegalovirus infection status. In the later analysis, no new phenotypic data were used to find candidate immune exposures; instead, reliance was placed on TCR beta sequences and their occurrence across donors. Roughly five DR-DQ haplotypes were handled as single units for association and clustering because linkage in the cohort was strong. Donor age, sex, ethnicity and CMV serostatus were collected together with the repertoire data. Roughly 300 gigabases of sequencing data and around 87 million unique TCR sequences were included in an early release covering 500 to 750 HLA-typed donors. Typing coverage differed by locus: A, B, C, DRB1 and DQB1 were typed in roughly 620-630 donors, DQA1 in 522, DPA1 in around 600, and DPB1 in just under 490. An earlier analysis of approximately 500 of the donors applied high-throughput TCR beta sequencing to assess whether each TCR beta V gene segment acted as functional or pseudogenic. The study aimed to test whether signatures of past pathogen exposure could be identified by cataloging public T cell receptors. In addition to the first cohort of 500 to 850 subjects, a separate validation cohort of approximately 110 different subjects was used. The study used immunosequencing to profile the T cell repertoires of several hundred subjects and linked those repertoires to cytomegalovirus serostatus. To study patterns of TCR occurrence, a later analysis re-analyzed previously published TCR beta repertoires from 500 to 850 donors and added high-resolution HLA genotyping. A later genetic analysis took genome-wide SNP genotypes for about three fifths of the 666 donors and used that subset as a discovery cohort. Every repertoire in the discovery cohort had been generated on one and the same sequencing platform. Among the roughly 390 genotyped donors, approximately 81% belonged to the genetic ancestry cluster associated with self-reported Caucasian donors. Class I and class II HLA loci were covered by the typing at four-digit resolution. Among 398 genotyped donors of the cohort, an average of about 240,000 unique TCR beta nucleotide sequences were sequenced per donor, about a sixth of them non-productive. Study-wide conclusions, independent of this receptor: Roughly uniform sequencing depth across donors was assumed in presence/absence analyses, although this assumption may not hold. The authors suggested that the approach could potentially be extended to other disease states and immunological phenotypes. Most TCR sequences were seen in very few donors, while some public TCRs were found in many individuals. This cohort had only TCR beta chains sequenced, and the lack of alpha or paired-chain data limited which features could be detected. The classifier was reported to diagnose cytomegalovirus status with high specificity and sensitivity in both the original cohort and the validation cohort. In a later genetic analysis, fewer N-insertions in productive TCRs were reported among donors in an Asian-associated ancestry cluster than the roughly 700-donor mean. Over 15 rarely observed V segments, including chromosome 9 orphons, were excluded from the earlier analysis of approximately 500 of the donors because counts were too low. A further reported finding was that TCR beta sequences accurately predicted the HLA-A and HLA-B alleles for most subjects in the first cohort. For the cohort, immune exposure information was limited to CMV serostatus. A later analysis reported that several top co-occurrence clusters appeared linked to parvovirus B19, influenza, CMV and Epstein-Barr virus. Because HLA typing was missing for some donors at each locus, association tests included only the typed subset. Compared with equally common non-associated chains, HLA-associated TCR beta chains in a later analysis were more clonally expanded and had lower generation probabilities. A later genetic analysis associated a missense DCLRE1C variant with V-gene and J-gene trimming of TCR beta chains, and an independent cohort replicated the association. Some IMGT-functional V segments, including TRBV6-2 and TRBV6-3, could not be told apart with the 87-base-pair reads, so those segments were excluded. A group of highly shared sequence variants was considered likely to be a technical artifact of the sequencing pipeline. When HLA alleles, especially DR and DQ, strongly co-occurred, attributing TCR associations to individual alleles was difficult. Correlated functional status among segregating V segments might be attributable to linkage disequilibrium, but an unknown experimental factor could not be ruled out. The study listed 150 to 200 TCR beta chains as associated with cytomegalovirus. Three of the identified cytomegalovirus-associated TCR beta chains were confirmed in vitro to be specific for cytomegalovirus antigens. Broadly in line with IMGT annotations, most TCR beta V segments showed up in productive rearrangements about 87% or about 30% of the time in an earlier analysis of around 550 of the donors. A later analysis found that TCR association rates varied across HLA loci, with DRB1 alleles showing the most associated TCRs and HLA-C alleles the fewest. Most CMV-associated TCR beta chains appeared to be HLA-restricted in a later analysis, and the HLA associations seemed to be driven largely by CMV exposure. At a false discovery rate of 0.05, a later analysis linked some 18,000 TCR beta sequences to specific HLA alleles.

The library was made by the immunoSEQ multiplex PCR assay. A mixture of 60 forward primers for TCR Vbeta segments and 13 reverse primers for TCR Jbeta segments was used in the multiplex PCR. A multiplex PCR assay on genomic DNA amplified the CDR3 region of rearranged TCR beta genes. The amplified TCR beta libraries were sequenced on the Illumina HiSeq System as 87-base-pair reads. The paper's processing steps were these. A later analysis tallied about 77 million unique TCR beta chains across the roughly 610 repertoires, and around 9.9 million of those chains were shared by two or more donors. To remove PCR and sequencing errors, raw reads were error-corrected and collapsed into unique sequences using a nearest-neighbor algorithm that merged closely related sequences. To assign V, D and J gene segments, CDR3 sequences were aligned to IMGT reference sequences. For a sequence to be retained, a match of at least six nucleotides to both a V gene segment and a J gene segment was required. Rearrangements were called productive when the CDR3 lacked stop codons and stayed in frame with V and J; all others were non-productive. CDR3 was defined by IMGT convention, running from the second conserved V-encoded cysteine to the conserved J-encoded phenylalanine. The earlier analysis of a few hundred of the donors excluded sequences that lacked an unambiguous match to a single V gene segment. An earlier analysis of several hundred of the donors called V segments functional above 56.7% productive rearrangements and segregating when the between-donor standard deviation exceeded 5%. A statistical classification framework was built to diagnose cytomegalovirus status from the catalog of TCR beta chain sequences. V and J gene assignment, in a later analysis, came from comparing TCR nucleotide sequences with IMGT/GENE-DB human TR gene sequences. The TCRdist pipeline was used in a later analysis to assign CDR3 sequences and most-parsimonious VDJ recombination scenarios. A later analysis defined each TCR beta chain by its CDR3 amino acid sequence plus V-gene family, and excluded reads lacking a unique V-gene family. In a later analysis, approximately 640 highly shared, low-generation-probability nucleotide sequences were removed to address suspected cross-contamination and a sequencing artifact. In a later analysis, a clonal expansion index was calculated for each public chain from normalized within-repertoire ranks of inferred template counts. Generation probabilities in a later analysis came from a VDJ recombination model fitted to out-of-frame rearrangements, and those results were checked against IGoR. In a later analysis, hypergeometric tests were used to score TCR-TCR, TCR-HLA and TCR-CMV co-occurrence, with a repertoire-size bias correction applied to TCR pairs. A later analysis estimated false discovery rates by permuting HLA or CMV assignments 20 times. A later analysis grouped co-occurring TCRs with DBSCAN, adding TCRdist sequence similarity when clustering within HLA-allele-positive subsets. Repertoires with fewer than 30,000 or more than 120,000 public chains were left out of co-occurrence clustering, as were four to six repertoires with anomalous nucleotide sharing. This is the immuneACCESS table as TCRdb keeps it, with only in-frame sequences that have V and J called. A part of the clones is gone; compared with another copy, unresolved V genes explain less than half, and the rest is unexplained. V, J and clone size derive from that table, while D and trimming were established from the DNA sequence. Recorded for this sample are approximately 100,000 clones; approximately 74% of them occurred a single time. Together, the top ten hold 1.8% of the sample.

The cohort comprised around 690 healthy bone marrow donors. At the time of sampling, all cohort members were nominally healthy, though unrecorded immune exposures were likely present. The donor was CMV seronegative and was included in the group of 352 seronegative cohort members. A peripheral blood sample was collected from each donor, and TCR beta sequencing was performed on peripheral blood mononuclear cells. Genomic DNA was extracted from the blood cell samples with the Qiagen DNeasy Blood Extraction Kit. Sample: PBMCs. The chain is encoded by TRBV4-1 joined to TRBJ1-2, with the D gene uncertain. The TCR sequence derives from a male donor in good health and CMV-seronegative. The CDR3 protein: CASSQALHTTTGYTF. Read as DNA, the sequence is TGCGCCAGCAGCCAAGCCCTCCATACAACCACCGGCTACACCTTC.